Each of the 5 T cell receptor beta chains below was sequenced from the same sample in a study of CD8 T cells in Susac syndrome. It was with random hexamers that about 0.45 to 1 ug RNA was reverse transcribed. In TCRdb, the immunoSEQ multiplex PCR reads were re-called with MiXCR into one record per CDR3 protein. The sample includes about 100,000 distinct CDR3 sequences, about 95% of them seen just once. Material: CD8+ T cells from PBMCs. The source is a human donor with Susac syndrome.

J is TRBJ2-1 and V is TRBV7-9; 8 bases map to TRBD2. Germline assignment: CDR1 SEHNR and CDR2 FQNEAQ (reference sequence). Trimming cost V 5 bases and J 8 bases; bases outside gene matches: 14. CDR3 size: 16 residues. The CDR3 reads CASSQGPGGQLDEQFF. The CDR3 region has the DNA TGTGCCAGCAGCCAAGGGCCGGGGGGGCAGCTGGATGAGCAGTTCTTC.

The chain recombines TRBV24-1 with TRBJ2-7; 8 bases fit TRBD2. Germline CDR1 KGHDR, CDR2 SFDVKD. This CDR3 has 13 amino acids. V was clipped by 7 bases and J by 5 bases; unmatched bases: 6. CDR3 in amino acids: CATSSGGPDEQYF. CDR3 in DNA: TGTGCCACCAGCTCGGGGGGGCCGGACGAGCAGTACTTC.

This chain links TRBV5-1 with TRBJ1-1; TRBD1 might be the D (5 bases). Germline V CDR1 and CDR2: SGHRS, YFSETQ. Trimming cost V 4 bases and J 3 bases, with 16 bases left between them. This CDR3 is built from 15 residues. The CDR3 here is CASSQDAGWDTEAFF. CDR3 DNA sequence: TGCGCCAGCAGCCAGGACGCAGGGTGGGACACTGAAGCTTTCTTT.

The chain combines TRBV18 with TRBJ2-1, with TRBD1 identical over 8 bases. Germline V gene lookup returns CDR1 KGHSH and CDR2 LQKENI. The CDR3 is 15 residues long. The V and J ends lost 0 bases and 8 bases, in that order; junction bases with no gene match: 6. The CDR3 coding sequence is TGTGCCAGCTCACCACCGGCGGACAGGGTTGATGAGCAGTTCTTC. This translates into CASSPPADRVDEQFF.

The chain links TRBV4-2 to TRBJ1-1, with 9 nucleotides matching TRBD1. CDR1 and CDR2 (germline): LGHNA, YNFKEQ. The CDR3 length is 17 residues. V trimming: 0 bases; J trimming: 0 bases; junction bases outside the gene matches: 5. The CDR3 nucleotides read TGTGCCAGCAGCCAAGATCCACAGGGGGCGATGAACACTGAAGCTTTCTTT. Translated: CASSQDPQGAMNTEAFF.